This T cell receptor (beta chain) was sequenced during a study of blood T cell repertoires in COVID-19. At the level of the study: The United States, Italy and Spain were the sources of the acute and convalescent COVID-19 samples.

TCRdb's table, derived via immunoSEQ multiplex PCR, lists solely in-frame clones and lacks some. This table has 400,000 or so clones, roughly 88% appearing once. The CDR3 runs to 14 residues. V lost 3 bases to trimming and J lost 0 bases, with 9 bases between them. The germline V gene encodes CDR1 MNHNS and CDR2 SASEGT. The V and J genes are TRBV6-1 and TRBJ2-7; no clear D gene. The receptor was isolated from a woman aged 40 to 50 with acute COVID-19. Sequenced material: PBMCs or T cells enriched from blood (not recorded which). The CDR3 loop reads CASSDQATSYEQYF. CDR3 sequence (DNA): TGTGCCAGCAGTGACCAAGCGACCTCCTACGAGCAGTACTTC.